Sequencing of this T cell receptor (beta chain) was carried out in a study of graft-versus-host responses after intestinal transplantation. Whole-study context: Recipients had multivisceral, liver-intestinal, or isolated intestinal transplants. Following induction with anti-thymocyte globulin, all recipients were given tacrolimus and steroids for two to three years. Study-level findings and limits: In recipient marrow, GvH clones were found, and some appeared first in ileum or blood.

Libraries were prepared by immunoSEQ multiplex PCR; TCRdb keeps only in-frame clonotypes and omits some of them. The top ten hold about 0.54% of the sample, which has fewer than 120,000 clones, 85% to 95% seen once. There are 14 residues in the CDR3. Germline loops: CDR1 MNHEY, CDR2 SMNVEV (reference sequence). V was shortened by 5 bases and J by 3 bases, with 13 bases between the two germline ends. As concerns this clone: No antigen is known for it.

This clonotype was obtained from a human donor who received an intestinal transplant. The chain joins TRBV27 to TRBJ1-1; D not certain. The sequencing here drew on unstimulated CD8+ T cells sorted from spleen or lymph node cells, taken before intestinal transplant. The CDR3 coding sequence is TGTGCCAGCAGTCCCTTTGCCCAACACACTGAAGCTTTCTTT. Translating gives CASSPFAQHTEAFF.